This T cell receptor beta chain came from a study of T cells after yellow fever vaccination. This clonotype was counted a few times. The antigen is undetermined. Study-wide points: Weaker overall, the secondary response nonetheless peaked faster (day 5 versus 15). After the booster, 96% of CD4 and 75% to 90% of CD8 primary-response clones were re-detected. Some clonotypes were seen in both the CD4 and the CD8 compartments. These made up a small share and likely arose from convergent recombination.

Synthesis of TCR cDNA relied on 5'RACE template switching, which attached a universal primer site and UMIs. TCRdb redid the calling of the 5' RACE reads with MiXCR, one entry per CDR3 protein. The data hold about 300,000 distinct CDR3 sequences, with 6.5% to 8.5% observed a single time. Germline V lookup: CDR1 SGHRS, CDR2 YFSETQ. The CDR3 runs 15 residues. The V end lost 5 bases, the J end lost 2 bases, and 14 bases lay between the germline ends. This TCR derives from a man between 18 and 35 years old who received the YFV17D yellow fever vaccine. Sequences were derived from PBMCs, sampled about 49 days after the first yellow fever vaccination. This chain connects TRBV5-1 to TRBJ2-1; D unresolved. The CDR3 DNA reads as TGCGCCAGCAGTTCCTCAGTCCTTACCTACAATGAGCAGTTCTTC. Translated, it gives CASSSSVLTYNEQFF.